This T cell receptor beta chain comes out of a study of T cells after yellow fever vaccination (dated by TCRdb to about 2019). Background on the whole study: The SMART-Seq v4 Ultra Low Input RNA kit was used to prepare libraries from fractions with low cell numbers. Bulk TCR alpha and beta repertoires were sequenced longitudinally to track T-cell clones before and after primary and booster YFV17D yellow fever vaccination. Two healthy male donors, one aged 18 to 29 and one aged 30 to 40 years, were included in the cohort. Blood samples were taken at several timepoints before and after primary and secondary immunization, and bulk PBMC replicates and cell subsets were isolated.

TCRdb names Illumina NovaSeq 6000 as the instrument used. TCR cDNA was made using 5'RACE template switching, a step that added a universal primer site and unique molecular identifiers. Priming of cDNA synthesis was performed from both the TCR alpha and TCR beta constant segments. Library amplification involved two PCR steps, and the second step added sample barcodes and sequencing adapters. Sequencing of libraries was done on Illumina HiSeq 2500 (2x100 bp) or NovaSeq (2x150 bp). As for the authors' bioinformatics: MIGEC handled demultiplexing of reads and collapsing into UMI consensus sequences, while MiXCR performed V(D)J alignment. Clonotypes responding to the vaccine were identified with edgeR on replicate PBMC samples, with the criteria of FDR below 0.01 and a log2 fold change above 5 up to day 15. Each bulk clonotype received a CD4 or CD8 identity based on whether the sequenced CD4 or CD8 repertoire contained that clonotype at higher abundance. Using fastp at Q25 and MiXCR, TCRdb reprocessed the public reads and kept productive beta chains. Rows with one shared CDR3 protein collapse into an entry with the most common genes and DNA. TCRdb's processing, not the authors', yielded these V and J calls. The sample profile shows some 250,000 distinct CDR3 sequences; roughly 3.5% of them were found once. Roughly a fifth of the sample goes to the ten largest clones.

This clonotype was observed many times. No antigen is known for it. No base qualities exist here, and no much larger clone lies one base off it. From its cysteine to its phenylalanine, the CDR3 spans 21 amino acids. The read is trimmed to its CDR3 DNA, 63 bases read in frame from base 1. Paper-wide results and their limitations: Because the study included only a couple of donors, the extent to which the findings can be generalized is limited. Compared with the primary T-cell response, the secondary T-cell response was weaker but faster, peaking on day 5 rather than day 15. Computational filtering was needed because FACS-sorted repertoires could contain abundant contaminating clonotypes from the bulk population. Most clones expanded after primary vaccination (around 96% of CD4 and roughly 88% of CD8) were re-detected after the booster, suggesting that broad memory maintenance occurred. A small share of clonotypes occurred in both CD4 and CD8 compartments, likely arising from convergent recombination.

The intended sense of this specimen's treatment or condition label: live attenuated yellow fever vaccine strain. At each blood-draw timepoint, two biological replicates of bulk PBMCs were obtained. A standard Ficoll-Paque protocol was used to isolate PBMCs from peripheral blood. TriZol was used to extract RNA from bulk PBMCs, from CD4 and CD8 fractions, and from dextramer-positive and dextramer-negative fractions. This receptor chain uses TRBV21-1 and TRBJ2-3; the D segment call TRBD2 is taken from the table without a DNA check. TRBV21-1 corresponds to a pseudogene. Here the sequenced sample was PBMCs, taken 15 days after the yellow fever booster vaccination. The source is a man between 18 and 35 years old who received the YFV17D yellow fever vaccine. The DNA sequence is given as TGTGCCAGCAGCAAAGCGCTAGGACTAGCGGGGGGCCGATCGAGCACAGATACGCAGTATTTT. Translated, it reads CASSKALGLAGGRSSTDTQYF.